The 10 T cell receptor beta chains below were found in one sample sequenced in a study of HIV-infected patients and healthy controls. No cell fractionation was done, so the repertoire covers all unsorted peripheral blood T cells. Reverse transcription used about 510 ng RNA and constant-region primers for alpha and beta. Using multiplexing indices, alpha and beta chain libraries were generated apart by chain-specific third strand synthesis. TCRdb called the 5' RACE reads again in MiXCR, with one record for every CDR3 protein. The sample has about 15,000 distinct CDR3 sequences, approximately 7% seen once. Input material: blood. The receptors derive from an adult in good health.

This clonotype has ten or more counts. This chain connects TRBV7-2 to TRBJ2-2, with a possible D match to TRBD1 (5 bases). Germline assignment: CDR1 SGHTA and CDR2 FQGNSA. This CDR3 is 13 amino acids long. V lost 1 base and J lost 6, with 6 bases in between. This CDR3 is CASSLEGSGELFF. CDR3 nucleotide sequence: TGTGCCAGCAGCTTAGAGGGGTCCGGGGAGCTGTTTTTT.

On this clonotype: Without the conserved terminal phenylalanine or tryptophan, this CDR3 likely stems from a read error. J is TRBJ2-3 and V is TRBV6-1; D call uncertain. The CDR3 loop spans 11 amino acids. V was trimmed by 8 bases and J by 3 bases, leaving 6 bases between them. The germline V gene has CDR1 MNHNS and CDR2 SASEGT. The CDR3 here is CASGQTDTQYS. The CDR3 region has the DNA TGTGCCAGCGGGCAAACAGATACGCAGTATTCT.

This clonotype appeared many times. The V call is TRBV7-6, the J call TRBJ1-1; perhaps TRBD1 as D (6 bases). Deletions cut 5 bases from V and 3 bases from J, with 10 bases between. In germline, CDR1 is SGHVS, CDR2 FNYEAQ. CDR3 length: 13 residues. The CDR3 DNA sequence: TGTGCCAGCAGCAGACAGGAAGACACTGAAGCTTTCTTT. Residues: CASSRQEDTEAFF.

This chain links TRBV7-9 with TRBJ2-2; D possibly corresponds to TRBD1 (6 bases). The V gene's germline CDR1 is SEHNR and CDR2 FQNEAQ (reference sequence). The V and J ends lost 5 bases and 13 bases respectively, with 17 bases between them. This CDR3 region has 13 residues. The CDR3 protein is CASSPRGQYGLFF. The CDR3 DNA reads TGTGCCAGCAGCCCCCGAGGACAGTACGGGCTGTTTTTT.

This clonotype was recorded at least ten times. CDR3 coding DNA: TGTGCCAGCAGTCCGAGGGGGTCGGGGAACACTGAAGCTTTCTTT. Translation: CASSPRGSGNTEAFF. This chain joins TRBV28 and TRBJ1-1; TRBD1 might be the D (6 bases). This CDR3 is built from 15 residues. Germline lookup yields CDR1 MDHEN and CDR2 SYDVKM. V gave up 5 bases and J gave up 1 base, with 14 bases separating them.

This clonotype was counted many times. This chain joins TRBV27 and TRBJ1-5; D is possibly TRBD1 (5 bases). The CDR3 is 14 amino acids. Germline assignment: CDR1 MNHEY and CDR2 SMNVEV (reference sequence). The V and J ends lost 6 bases and 2 bases respectively, with 11 bases between them. CDR3 in DNA: TGTGCCAGCAGAATGAGGGGTGGCAATCAGCCCCAGCATTTT. It specifies CASRMRGGNQPQHF.

This clonotype was picked up many times. The CDR3 nucleotides are TGTGCCACCAGTGAGCAAGGAGATCCCTACGAGCAGTACTTC. The encoded protein is CATSEQGDPYEQYF. This chain links TRBV24-1 with TRBJ2-7; D not certain. The germline V gene encodes CDR1 KGHDR and CDR2 SFDVKD. CDR3 length: 14 residues. The ends were cut back, 4 bases at V and 2 bases at J, with 11 bases in the middle.

This clonotype appeared many times. This chain uses TRBV7-2 with TRBJ2-1, with D unclear. V lost 1 base to trimming and J lost 6 bases, with 7 bases between them. Looked up from germline, CDR1 is SGHTA and CDR2 is FQGNSA. CDR3 size: 13 residues. CDR3 in DNA: TGTGCCAGCAGCTTAGGGCCGTCCAATGAGCAGTTCTTC. It specifies CASSLGPSNEQFF.

This clonotype was detected many times. J is TRBJ2-1 and V is TRBV5-6; 15 bases match TRBD2. V was clipped by 1 base and J by 0 bases; unmatched bases: 14. Per the germline V gene, CDR1 is SGHDT and CDR2 is YYEEEE. The length of the CDR3 is 22 residues. The CDR3 spells CASSLFYGPGLAGGDSYNEQFF. The CDR3 nucleotides read TGTGCCAGCAGCTTGTTTTATGGCCCCGGACTAGCGGGGGGGGACTCCTACAATGAGCAGTTCTTC. Looking up the rest from reference TRBV5-6 and TRBJ2-1 gives the full variable domain: DAGVTQSPTHLIKTRGQQVTLRCSPKSGHDTVSWYQQALGQGPQFIFQYYEEEERQRGNFPDRFSGHQFPNYSSELNVNALLLGDSALYLCASSLFYGPGLAGGDSYNEQFFGPGTRLTVL.

Many counts were recorded for this clonotype. In DNA form, the CDR3 reads TGTGCCAGCTGGGGGACAGACAACTATGGCTACACCTTC. Amino acid sequence: CASWGTDNYGYTF. V and J are TRBV6-2 or TRBV6-3 and TRBJ1-2; 7 nucleotides line up with TRBD1. Per germline, CDR1 MNHEY and CDR2 SVGEGT. This CDR3 contains 13 residues. V trimming: 8 bases; J trimming: 2 bases; junction bases outside the gene matches: 5.